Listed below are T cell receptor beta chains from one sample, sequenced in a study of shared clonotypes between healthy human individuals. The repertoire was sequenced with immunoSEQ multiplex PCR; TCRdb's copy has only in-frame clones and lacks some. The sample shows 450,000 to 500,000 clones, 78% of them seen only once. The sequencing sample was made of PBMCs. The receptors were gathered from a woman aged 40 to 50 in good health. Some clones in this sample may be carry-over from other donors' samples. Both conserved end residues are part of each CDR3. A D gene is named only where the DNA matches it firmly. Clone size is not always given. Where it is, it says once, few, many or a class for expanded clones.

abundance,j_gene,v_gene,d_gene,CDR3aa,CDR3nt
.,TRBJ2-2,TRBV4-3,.,CASSSGEDTGELFF,TGCGCCAGCAGCAGCGGCGAGGACACCGGGGAGCTGTTTTTT
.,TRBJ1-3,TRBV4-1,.,CASSQDHNSGNTIYF,TGCGCCAGCAGCCAAGATCACAACTCTGGAAACACCATATATTTT
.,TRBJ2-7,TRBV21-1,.,CASSKVTGPYEQYF,TGTGCCAGCAGCAAAGTTACAGGACCCTACGAGCAGTACTTC
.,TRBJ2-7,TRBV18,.,CASSPAGASYEQYF,TGTGCCAGCTCACCAGCGGGGGCATCCTACGAGCAGTACTTC
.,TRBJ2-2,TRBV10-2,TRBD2,CASSERTSGRADTGELFF,TGCGCCAGCAGTGAGCGGACTAGCGGGAGAGCGGATACCGGGGAGCTGTTTTTT
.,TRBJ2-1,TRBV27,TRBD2,CASSSTGLPTSGRNEQFF,TGTGCCAGCAGTTCTACGGGACTTCCTACTAGCGGGAGAAATGAGCAGTTCTTC
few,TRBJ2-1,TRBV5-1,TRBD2,CASSSVGSGRSGQFF,TGCGCCAGCAGCTCTGTGGGTAGCGGGAGGAGCGGGCAGTTCTTC
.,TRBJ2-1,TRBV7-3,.,CASSNSGSGSRSYNEQFF,TGTGCCAGCAGCAACTCCGGGAGTGGGAGTCGGTCCTACAATGAGCAGTTCTTC
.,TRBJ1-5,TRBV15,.,CATSRDPSEDQPQHF,TGTGCCACCAGCAGAGACCCCTCAGAGGATCAGCCCCAGCATTTT
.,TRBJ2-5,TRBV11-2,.,CASSLRGGREPQETQYF,TGTGCCAGCAGCTTACGGGGCGGGCGGGAACCTCAAGAGACCCAGTACTTC
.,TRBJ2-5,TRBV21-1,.,CASSRSLLAGVGETQYF,TGTGCCAGCAGCAGATCCTTACTAGCGGGAGTTGGTGAGACCCAGTACTTC
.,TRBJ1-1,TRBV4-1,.,CASSQETRGTEAFF,TGCGCCAGCAGCCAAGAGACCAGGGGAACTGAAGCTTTCTTT
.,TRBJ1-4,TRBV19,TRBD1,CASSTTGVAEKLFF,TGTGCCAGTAGTACGACAGGGGTTGCTGAAAAACTGTTTTTT
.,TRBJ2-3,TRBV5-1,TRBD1,CASSLTGQGTDTQYF,TGCGCCAGCAGCTTAACGGGACAGGGGACAGATACGCAGTATTTT
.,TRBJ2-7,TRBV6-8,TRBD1,CASSYGDSSVSGLAYEQYF,TGTGCCAGCAGTTACGGGGACAGTAGCGTCTCAGGTCTAGCCTACGAGCAGTACTTC
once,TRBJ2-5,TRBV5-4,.,CASSLAQLQETQYF,TGTGCCAGCAGCTTGGCCCAGCTCCAAGAGACCCAGTACTTC
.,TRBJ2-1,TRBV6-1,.,CASSPQGGNEQFF,TGTGCCAGCAGTCCCCAGGGGGGAAATGAGCAGTTCTTC
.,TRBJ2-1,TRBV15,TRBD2,CATSRPGTSGMDEQFF,TGTGCCACCAGCAGACCAGGGACTAGCGGGATGGATGAGCAGTTCTTC
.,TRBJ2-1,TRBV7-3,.,CASSLGLAADEQFF,TGTGCCAGCAGCTTAGGGTTAGCGGCGGATGAGCAGTTCTTC
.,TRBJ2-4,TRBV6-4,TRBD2,CAIHTGTSGIRDKNIQYF,TGTGCCATCCATACCGGGACTAGCGGGATCAGAGACAAAAACATTCAGTACTTC
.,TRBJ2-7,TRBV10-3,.,CAISESEIALAYEQYF,TGTGCCATCAGTGAGTCGGAAATAGCGTTAGCCTACGAGCAGTACTTC
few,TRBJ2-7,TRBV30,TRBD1,CAWSVAGGREQYF,TGTGCCTGGAGTGTAGCAGGGGGCAGGGAGCAGTACTTC
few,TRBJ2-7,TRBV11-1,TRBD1,CASSPGTGEAVEQYF,TGTGCCAGCAGTCCCGGGACAGGGGAAGCCGTCGAGCAGTACTTC
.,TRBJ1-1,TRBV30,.,CAWTGLTMTEAFF,TGTGCCTGGACGGGACTTACTATGACTGAAGCTTTCTTT
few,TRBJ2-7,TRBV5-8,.,CASSPWTESYEQYF,TGTGCCAGCAGCCCATGGACAGAGTCCTACGAGCAGTACTTC
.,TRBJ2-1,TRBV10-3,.,CAISSREFNYNEQFF,TGTGCCATCAGCTCCCGGGAGTTTAACTACAATGAGCAGTTCTTC
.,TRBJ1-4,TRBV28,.,CASSQQGGGEKLFF,TGTGCCAGCAGTCAACAGGGAGGGGGTGAAAAACTGTTTTTT
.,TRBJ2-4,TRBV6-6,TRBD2,CASSGLAVTKNIQYF,TGTGCCAGCAGTGGACTAGCGGTTACCAAAAACATTCAGTACTTC
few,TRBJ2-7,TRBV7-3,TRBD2,CASSPSSGRAYEQYF,TGTGCCAGCAGCCCTTCTAGCGGGAGGGCTTACGAGCAGTACTTC
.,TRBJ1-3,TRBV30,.,CAWTFDGHSGNTIYF,TGTGCCTGGACTTTTGACGGACACTCTGGAAACACCATATATTTT
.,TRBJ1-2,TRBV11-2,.,CASSPGTGRNYGYTF,TGTGCCAGCAGCCCCGGGACGGGACGCAACTATGGCTACACCTTC
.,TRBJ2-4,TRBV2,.,CASSDISLAKNIQYF,TGTGCCAGCAGTGATATCAGTTTAGCCAAAAACATTCAGTACTTC
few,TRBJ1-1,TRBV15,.,CATSRGAPPGTEAFF,TGTGCCACCAGCAGAGGGGCTCCCCCGGGGACTGAAGCTTTCTTT
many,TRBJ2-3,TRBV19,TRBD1,CASSILGTGSTDTQYF,TGTGCCAGTAGTATTTTGGGGACAGGGAGCACAGATACGCAGTATTTT
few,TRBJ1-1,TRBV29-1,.,CSVEHRAMVEAFF,TGCAGCGTTGAACACAGGGCTATGGTTGAAGCTTTCTTT
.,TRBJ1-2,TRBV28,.,CASSPTHRIGYTF,TGTGCCAGCAGTCCGACCCACAGGATCGGCTACACCTTC
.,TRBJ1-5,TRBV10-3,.,CAISEQGNQPQHF,TGTGCCATCAGTGAACAGGGTAATCAGCCCCAGCATTTT
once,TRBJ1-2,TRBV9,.,CASSPSGGHGYTF,TGTGCCAGCAGCCCTAGCGGAGGGCATGGCTACACCTTC
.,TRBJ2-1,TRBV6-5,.,CASRDGGSYNEQFF,TGTGCCAGCCGAGACGGCGGCTCCTACAATGAGCAGTTCTTC
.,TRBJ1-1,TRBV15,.,CATSRDGVSDTEAFF,TGTGCCACCAGCAGAGATGGGGTCTCAGACACTGAAGCTTTCTTT
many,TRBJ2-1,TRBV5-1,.,CASSPATGTLTGNEQFF,TGCGCCAGCAGCCCCGCTACTGGGACGCTTACAGGGAATGAGCAGTTCTTC
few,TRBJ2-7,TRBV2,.,CASSKDISYEQYF,TGTGCCAGTTCGAAGGACATCTCCTACGAGCAGTACTTC
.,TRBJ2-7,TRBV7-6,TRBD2,CASSSRLAGKGYEQYF,TGTGCCAGCAGCTCCCGACTAGCGGGGAAAGGCTACGAGCAGTACTTC
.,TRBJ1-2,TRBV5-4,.,CASSLGGQNYYGYTF,TGTGCCAGCAGCTTGGGTGGACAGAACTACTATGGCTACACCTTC
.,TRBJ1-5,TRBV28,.,CASSLGVQPQHF,TGTGCCAGCAGTTTGGGGGTTCAGCCCCAGCATTTT
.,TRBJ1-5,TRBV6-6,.,CASSLGRYSNQPQHF,TGTGCCAGCAGTTTAGGACGATATAGCAATCAGCCCCAGCATTTT
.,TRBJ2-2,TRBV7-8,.,CASSRGTHTGELFF,TGTGCCAGCAGCCGCGGGACTCACACCGGGGAGCTGTTTTTT
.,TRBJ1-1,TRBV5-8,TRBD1,CASSRGQGNFEAFF,TGTGCCAGCAGCCGAGGACAGGGGAACTTTGAAGCTTTCTTT
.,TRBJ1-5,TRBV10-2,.,CASSEAGRAQPQHF,TGCGCCAGCAGTGAAGCAGGAAGGGCTCAGCCCCAGCATTTT
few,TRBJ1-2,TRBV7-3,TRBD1,CASSLTGGQGISKGYTF,TGTGCCAGCAGCTTAACTGGTGGACAGGGGATTTCAAAGGGCTACACCTTC
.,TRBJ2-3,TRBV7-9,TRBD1,CASSIGQGIDTQYF,TGTGCCAGCAGCATCGGACAGGGAATAGATACGCAGTATTTT
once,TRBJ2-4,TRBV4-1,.,CASSQPRTGIQYF,TGCGCCAGCAGCCAACCCCGGACGGGCATTCAGTACTTC
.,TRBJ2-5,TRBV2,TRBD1,CASRDNRGRGETQYF,TGTGCCAGCAGGGATAACAGGGGGCGCGGGGAGACCCAGTACTTC
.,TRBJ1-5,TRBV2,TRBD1,CASGSLRDRYSNQPQHF,TGTGCCAGCGGATCTCTCCGGGACAGATATAGCAATCAGCCCCAGCATTTT
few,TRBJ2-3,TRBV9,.,CASSLRDTDTQYF,TGTGCCAGCAGCCTCCGGGACACAGATACGCAGTATTTT
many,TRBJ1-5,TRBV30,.,CAWREPQHF,TGTGCCTGGAGGGAGCCCCAGCATTTT